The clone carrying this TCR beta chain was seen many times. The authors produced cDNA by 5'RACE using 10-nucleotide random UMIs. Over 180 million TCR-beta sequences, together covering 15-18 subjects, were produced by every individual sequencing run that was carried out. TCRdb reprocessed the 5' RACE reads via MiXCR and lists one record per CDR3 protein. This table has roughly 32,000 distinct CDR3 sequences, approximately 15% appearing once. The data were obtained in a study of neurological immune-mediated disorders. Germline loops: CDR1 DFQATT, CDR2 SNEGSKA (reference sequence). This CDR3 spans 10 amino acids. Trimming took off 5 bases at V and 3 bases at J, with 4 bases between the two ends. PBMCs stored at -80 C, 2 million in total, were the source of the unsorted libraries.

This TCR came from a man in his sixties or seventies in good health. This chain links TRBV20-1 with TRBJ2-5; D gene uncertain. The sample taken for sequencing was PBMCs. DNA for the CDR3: TGCAGTGCTGGTAAAGAGACCCAGTACTTC. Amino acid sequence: CSAGKETQYF.